The entry that follows covers one T cell receptor (beta chain) sequence. These data come from a study of blood T cell repertoires in COVID-19. As for the study in general: Some COVID-19 samples were acute and others convalescent; all came from the United States, Italy and Spain. From T cells, B-cell-depleted T cells, or PBMCs came the material, which was cDNA or gDNA.

The germline gives CDR1 SGHDT, CDR2 YYEEEE. The CDR3 contains 15 residues. V was clipped by 4 bases and J by 7 bases, with 17 bases between them. In the original processing: From reference gene primer amplification, estimates of nucleated cell counts were derived. The protocol was immunoSEQ multiplex PCR, while the TCRdb copy is restricted to in-frame clones and leaves out a portion. V and J calls and clone size are those listed in that table; D and trimming were worked out from the DNA. Of about 160,000 clones in the sample, 85% to 95% were seen once. Seattle's enrolled individuals joined amid active infection and were then monitored longitudinally.

Source material: peripheral blood. This chain uses TRBV5-6 with TRBJ1-4; perhaps TRBD1 as D (6 bases). This TCR derives from a woman in her sixties with COVID-19, enrolled during active disease. The CDR3 is CASSGGAGVGEKLFF. The CDR3 DNA reads TGTGCCAGCAGCGGTGGAGCAGGGGTGGGTGAAAAACTGTTTTTT.